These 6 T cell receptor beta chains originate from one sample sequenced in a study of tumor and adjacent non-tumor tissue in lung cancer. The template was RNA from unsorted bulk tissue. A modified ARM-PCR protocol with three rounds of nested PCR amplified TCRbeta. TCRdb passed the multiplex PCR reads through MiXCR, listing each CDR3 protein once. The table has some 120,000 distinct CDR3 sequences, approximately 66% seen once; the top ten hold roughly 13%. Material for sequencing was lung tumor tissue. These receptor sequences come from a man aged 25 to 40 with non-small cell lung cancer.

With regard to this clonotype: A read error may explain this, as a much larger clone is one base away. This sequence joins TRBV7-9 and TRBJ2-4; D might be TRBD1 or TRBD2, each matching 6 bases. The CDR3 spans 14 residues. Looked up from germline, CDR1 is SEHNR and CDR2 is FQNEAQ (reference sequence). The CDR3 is CASGLLGGDAIQYF. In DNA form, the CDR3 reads TGTGCCAGCGGCTTACTCGGGGGCGATGCCATTCAGTACTTC.

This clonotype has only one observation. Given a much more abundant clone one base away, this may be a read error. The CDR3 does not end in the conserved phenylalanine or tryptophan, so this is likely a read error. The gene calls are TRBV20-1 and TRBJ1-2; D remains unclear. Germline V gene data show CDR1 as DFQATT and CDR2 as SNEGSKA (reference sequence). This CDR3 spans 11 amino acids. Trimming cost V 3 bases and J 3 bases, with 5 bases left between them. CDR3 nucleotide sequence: TGCAGTGCTAGTCCGGACTATGGCTACACCTTA. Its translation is CSASPDYGYTL.

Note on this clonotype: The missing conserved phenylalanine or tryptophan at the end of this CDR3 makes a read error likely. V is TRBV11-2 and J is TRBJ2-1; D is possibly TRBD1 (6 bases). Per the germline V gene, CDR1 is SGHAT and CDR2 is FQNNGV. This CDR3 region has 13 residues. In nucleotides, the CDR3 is TGTGCCAACAGCTTAGACAGGCCCGATGAGCAGTTCTCC. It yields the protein CANSLDRPDEQFS.

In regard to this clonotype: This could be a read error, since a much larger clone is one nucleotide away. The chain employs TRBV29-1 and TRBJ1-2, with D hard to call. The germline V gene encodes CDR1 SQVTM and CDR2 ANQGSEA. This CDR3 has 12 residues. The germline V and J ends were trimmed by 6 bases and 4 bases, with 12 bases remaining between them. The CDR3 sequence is CSVVGRGYGYTF. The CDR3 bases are TGCAGCGTCGTAGGGCGCGGCTATGGCTACACCTTC.

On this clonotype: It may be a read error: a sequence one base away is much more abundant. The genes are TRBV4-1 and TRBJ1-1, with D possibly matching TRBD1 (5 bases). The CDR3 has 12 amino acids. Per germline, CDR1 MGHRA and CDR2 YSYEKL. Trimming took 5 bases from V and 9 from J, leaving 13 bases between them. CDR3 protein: CASSKSGAKAFF. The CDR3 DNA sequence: TGCGCCAGCAGCAAGTCCGGGGCTAAAGCTTTCTTT.

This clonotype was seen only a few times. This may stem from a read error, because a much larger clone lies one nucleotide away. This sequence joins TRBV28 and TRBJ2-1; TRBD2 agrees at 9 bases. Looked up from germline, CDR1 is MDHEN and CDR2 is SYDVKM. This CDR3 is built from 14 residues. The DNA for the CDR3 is TGTGTCAGCTTAGCGGCTAGCGGGACCAATGAGCAGTTCTTC. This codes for CVSLAASGTNEQFF.